These 3 T cell receptor beta chains originate from one sample sequenced in a study of blood T cell repertoires in COVID-19. Assay: immunoSEQ multiplex PCR; the TCRdb copy retains only in-frame clones and omits some. There are 90,000 to 100,000 clones in the sample; roughly 85% occur only once, and approximately 40% lies in the top ten. The specimen sequenced was peripheral blood. The source is a man older than 75 with acute or convalescent COVID-19.

The chain uses TRBV7-3 and TRBJ2-2, with 9 bases lining up with TRBD1. The CDR3 covers 15 residues. Germline CDR1 is SGHTA and CDR2 is FQGTGA. Unmatched junction bases numbered 5, after V lost 5 bases and J lost 4 bases. CDR3 residues: CASSKGQGVTGELFF. The CDR3 nucleotides are TGTGCCAGCAGCAAGGGACAGGGTGTCACCGGGGAGCTGTTTTTT.

DNA for the CDR3: TGTGCCTGGAGTGCAACCCACAGGGCTGGAAACACCATATATTTT. This codes for CAWSATHRAGNTIYF. The J gene is TRBJ1-3, the V gene TRBV30; D is perhaps TRBD1 (6 bases). V lost 1 base to trimming and J lost 2 bases, with 12 bases between them. CDR3 length: 15 residues. Germline loops: CDR1 GTSNPN, CDR2 SVGIG (reference sequence).

The chain employs TRBV5-1 and TRBJ2-5; maybe TRBD2 (6 bases). V lost 6 bases and J 1 base, leaving 10 bases between the germline ends. CDR1 and CDR2 from the germline V gene are SGHRS and YFSETQ. CDR3 size: 13 residues. The CDR3 nucleotides are TGCGCCAGCACCGTGGAGGGCCAAGAGACCCAGTACTTC. Protein product: CASTVEGQETQYF.